The 28 T cell receptor beta chains in this list originate from one sample, sequenced in a study of cytomegalovirus exposure and HLA in healthy donors. 13 Jbeta primers and 60 Vbeta primers were used for the PCR. TCRdb keeps only in-frame clones here, not all; method: immunoSEQ multiplex PCR. The sample contains around 180,000 clones, roughly 85% of which appear only once. The source material was PBMCs. The receptors were gathered from a boy younger than 10 in good health and CMV-seronegative.

The J gene is TRBJ2-2, the V gene TRBV10-1; 11 positions match TRBD1. This CDR3 has 14 amino acids. The V gene end was trimmed by 4 bases and the J gene end by 6 bases; junction bases not matched to a gene: 1. The germline CDR1 and CDR2 sequences are WNHNN and SYGVQD (reference sequence). As DNA, the CDR3 is TGCGCCAGCAGTGGGGGACAGGGGGCCGGGGAGCTGTTTTTT. Amino acids: CASSGGQGAGELFF.

V and J are TRBV5-1 and TRBJ2-3; no definite D call. Germline assignment: CDR1 SGHRS and CDR2 YFSETQ. The CDR3 is 13 residues long. V lost 0 bases and J 3 bases, leaving 5 bases between the germline ends. Written as DNA, the CDR3 is TGCGCCAGCAGCTTGGCACATACAGATACGCAGTATTTT. It encodes CASSLAHTDTQYF.

This clone has only a few counts. The gene calls are TRBV6-1 and TRBJ1-4; no clear D. The CDR3 is made up of 14 amino acids. From germline, CDR1 is MNHNS and CDR2 SASEGT. V lost 7 bases to trimming and J lost 5 bases, with 14 bases between them. CDR3 sequence: CASTMVGPNEKLFF. The CDR3 DNA follows: TGTGCCAGCACCATGGTGGGCCCGAATGAAAAACTGTTTTTT.

J is TRBJ2-7 and V is TRBV5-4; tentative D call: TRBD2 (6 bases). V was trimmed by 4 bases and J by 3 bases, leaving 17 bases between them. The CDR3 runs to 15 residues. Germline values: CDR1 SGHNT, CDR2 YYREEE (reference sequence). The CDR3 bases are TGTGCCAGCAGCCGTGGCGGGGTACGGGGCTACGAGCAGTACTTC. This sequence encodes CASSRGGVRGYEQYF.

The V and J genes are TRBV19 and TRBJ1-5, with 9 bases lining up with TRBD1. Trimming cost V 7 bases and J 7 bases; bases outside gene matches: 8. This CDR3 is 14 amino acids long. The V gene's germline CDR1 is LNHDA and CDR2 SQIVND (reference sequence). CDR3 amino acids: CASTPGQGRQPQHF. CDR3 DNA sequence: TGTGCCAGTACCCCGGGACAGGGACGGCAGCCCCAGCATTTT.

The V gene is TRBV21-1, the J gene TRBJ2-2; the table's D call of TRBD2 was not tested on the DNA. TRBV21-1 is a listed pseudogene. This CDR3 has 14 amino acids. CDR3 DNA: TGTGCCAGCAGCAAAGCGCTGCGGACCGGGGAGCTGTTTTTT. Its protein is CASSKALRTGELFF.

This chain connects TRBV6-6 to TRBJ2-1, with D maybe TRBD1 (6 bases). With 4 bases removed from V and 3 bases from J, the gap between germline ends came to 16 bases. Germline V lookup: CDR1 MNHNY, CDR2 SVGAGI (reference sequence). CDR3 size: 16 residues. This chain's CDR3 is CASSSRKGEFYNEQFF. CDR3 DNA sequence: TGTGCCAGCAGTTCCCGGAAGGGGGAATTCTACAATGAGCAGTTCTTC.

The chain couples TRBV5-4 to TRBJ2-7; unclear D gene. This CDR3 has 15 residues. V gave up 4 bases and J gave up 1 base, with 15 bases separating them. Germline loops: CDR1 SGHNT, CDR2 YYREEE (reference sequence). CDR3 loop: CASSRADTGSYEQYF. The CDR3 DNA reads TGTGCCAGCAGCCGAGCCGACACTGGATCCTACGAGCAGTACTTC. Based on the CDR3 plus reference TRBV5-4 and TRBJ2-7, the full variable domain is ETGVTQSPTHLIKTRGQQVTLRCSSQSGHNTVSWYQQALGQGPQFIFQYYREEENGRGNFPPRFSGLQFPNYSSELNVNALELDDSALYLCASSRADTGSYEQYFGPGTRLTVT.

This clone was observed a handful of times. J is TRBJ1-5 and V is TRBV28; a weak D match, TRBD1 (5 bases). This CDR3 has 13 residues. CDR1 and CDR2 from the germline V gene are MDHEN and SYDVKM. V lost 7 bases and J lost 9, with 16 bases in between. The CDR3 protein is CASTVQAAGPQHF. CDR3 DNA: TGTGCCAGCACCGTACAGGCCGCCGGGCCCCAGCATTTT.

This clone was found once. The CDR3 region has the DNA TGTGCCAGCCTGACTAGCGGGAGCTGGTACGAGCAGTACTTC. As protein: CASLTSGSWYEQYF. The J gene is TRBJ2-7, the V gene TRBV6-1; TRBD2 aligns across 12 bases. Germline V CDR1 and CDR2: MNHNS, SASEGT. Trimming took 8 bases from V and 4 from J; bases not matched to a gene: 6. CDR3 length equals 14 residues.

This rearrangement joins TRBV30 to TRBJ1-4; perhaps TRBD1 as D (5 bases). CDR1 is GTSNPN, CDR2 SVGIG, per germline (reference sequence). V lost 1 base and J 8 bases, leaving 17 bases between the germline ends. The CDR3 extends over 15 amino acids. CDR3 nucleotide sequence: TGTGCCTGGAGTGATTTTCGGGGGTATCACGAAAAACTGTTTTTT. The encoded protein is CAWSDFRGYHEKLFF.

The rearrangement links TRBV2 to TRBJ1-1; D remains unclear. The V gene lost 2 bases and the J gene lost 4 bases, with 8 bases spanning the gap. The CDR3 runs to 13 residues. Looked up from germline, CDR1 is SNHLY and CDR2 is FYNNEI. The CDR3 loop is CASSESPSTEAFF. In nucleotides, the CDR3 is TGTGCCAGCAGTGAATCCCCGAGCACTGAAGCTTTCTTT.

The V call is TRBV5-1, the J call TRBJ2-5; 8 nucleotides agree with TRBD1. Trimming at V came to 5 bases and at J to 2 bases, leaving 11 bases not matched to a gene. Germline lookup yields CDR1 SGHRS and CDR2 YFSETQ. This CDR3 comprises 16 residues. Here the CDR3 reads CASRPPDRVRQETQYF. The CDR3 region has the DNA TGCGCCAGCAGACCCCCGGACAGGGTTAGGCAAGAGACCCAGTACTTC.

The CDR3 DNA reads as TGTGCCAGCAGCCACTCCAACCTAGCGCGGCGGTCCTGGCCCGGGGAGCTGTTTTTT. Its translation: CASSHSNLARRSWPGELFF. The chain couples TRBV14 to TRBJ2-2, with D maybe TRBD2 (6 bases). Germline V gene sequence: CDR1 SGHDN, CDR2 FVKESK. CDR3 length: 19 amino acids. V gave up 3 bases and J gave up 6 bases, with 26 bases separating them.

This sequence joins TRBV7-9 and TRBJ2-1; TRBD1 matches 9 bases. J gave up 9 bases and V 5 bases, and 17 bases lay outside the gene matches. There are 17 residues in the CDR3. From germline, CDR1 is SEHNR and CDR2 FQNEAQ (reference sequence). CDR3 bases: TGTGCCAGCAGCCCCCAGGACAGGGGTTACCCTAAAGGTGAGCAGTTCTTC. Translation: CASSPQDRGYPKGEQFF.

The V and J genes are TRBV19 and TRBJ1-6; TRBD1 matches 9 bases. J was trimmed by 10 bases and V by 1 base; bases with no gene match: 8. The length of the CDR3 is 16 residues. Per the germline V gene, CDR1 is LNHDA and CDR2 is SQIVND (reference sequence). CDR3 protein: CASSIGSGQGISPLHF. DNA of the CDR3: TGTGCCAGTAGTATAGGATCGGGACAGGGAATATCACCCCTCCACTTT.

V and J are TRBV7-5 and TRBJ2-4; the table names TRBD2, a call not compared with the DNA. TRBV7-5 is annotated as a pseudogene. The CDR3 has 15 residues. The CDR3 bases are TGTGTCAGAAGCGTCCGGGGGGGATCCAAAAACATTCAGTACTTC. Its translation is CVRSVRGGSKNIQYF.

This clone has more than one count but fewer than ten. The rearrangement links TRBV27 to TRBJ2-7, with D hard to call. Trimming cost V 2 bases and J 6 bases, with 5 bases left between them. From germline, CDR1 is MNHEY and CDR2 SMNVEV (reference sequence). This CDR3 is 11 amino acids long. The CDR3 here is CASSLNGEQYF. The CDR3 DNA reads as TGTGCCAGCAGTTTAAACGGCGAGCAGTACTTC.

The chain links TRBV10-1 to TRBJ1-5; 9 positions agree with TRBD1. Germline CDR1 reads WNHNN; CDR2 reads SYGVQD (reference sequence). The CDR3 contains 14 residues. J was trimmed by 4 bases and V by 3 bases; bases with no gene match: 1. CDR3 amino acids: CASSEDRGNQPQHF. The CDR3 coding sequence is TGCGCCAGCAGTGAAGACAGGGGGAATCAGCCCCAGCATTTT.

V and J are TRBV2 and TRBJ2-7, with 10 bases matching TRBD2. In germline, CDR1 is SNHLY, CDR2 FYNNEI. The V gene end was trimmed by 6 bases and the J gene end by 6 bases; junction bases not matched to a gene: 11. The CDR3 has 15 residues. CDR3 protein: CASSEMSGRAIEQYF. CDR3 bases: TGTGCCAGCAGCGAAATGAGCGGGAGGGCCATCGAGCAGTACTTC.

This sequence joins TRBV28 and TRBJ2-2; possible D gene TRBD1, 5 bases. Trimming left V 7 bases short and J 5 bases short, with 14 bases between. Germline CDR1 is MDHEN and CDR2 is SYDVKM. The CDR3 is 14 residues long. CDR3 sequence reads: CASTPDILTGELFF. The CDR3 coding sequence is TGTGCCAGCACGCCGGACATCCTGACCGGGGAGCTGTTTTTT.

CDR3 loop: CAISENAGDGYTF. In nucleotides, the CDR3 is TGTGCCATCAGTGAGAACGCAGGGGATGGCTACACCTTC. The chain has TRBV10-3 and TRBJ1-2, with D maybe TRBD1 (6 bases). Trimming removed 2 bases at V and 6 bases at J, with 10 bases between. The germline gives CDR1 ENHRY, CDR2 SYGVKD. The CDR3 consists of 13 residues.

The chain combines TRBV4-2 with TRBJ2-1; 11 positions match TRBD2. The J segment lost 16 bases and the V segment lost 3 bases, leaving 8 bases of the junction unmatched. Germline CDR1 and CDR2: LGHNA and YNFKEQ. The CDR3 has 13 residues. In nucleotides, the CDR3 is TGTGCCAGCAGCCAGGTGACTAGCGGGACGTTATTCTTC. Encoded protein: CASSQVTSGTLFF.

The chain uses TRBV7-2 and TRBJ2-5; D is undetermined. Germline V gene sequence: CDR1 SGHTA, CDR2 FQGNSA. The V end was cut by 2 bases, the J end by 1 base, with 8 bases between. This CDR3 region has 14 residues. The CDR3 loop is CASSLIIPQETQYF. The DNA of the CDR3 is TGTGCCAGCAGCTTAATCATCCCCCAAGAGACCCAGTACTTC.

This sequence joins TRBV28 and TRBJ2-1, with 7 nucleotides matching TRBD1. J lost 6 bases, V lost 6 bases, and 14 bases had no gene match. Germline CDR1 is MDHEN and CDR2 is SYDVKM. This CDR3 has 16 residues. The CDR3 DNA reads TGTGCCAGCAGCCCCGCCACAGGGGTAGGGATCAATGAGCAGTTCTTC. Protein product: CASSPATGVGINEQFF.

The chain combines TRBV4-3 with TRBJ1-4; 9 bases align to TRBD1. Germline V gene lookup returns CDR1 LGHNA and CDR2 YSLEER. After removal of 4 bases from V and 6 bases from J, the junction contained 6 bases not matched to a gene. This CDR3 spans 15 amino acids. CDR3 loop: CASSPPGQGDEKLFF. For the CDR3, the DNA is TGCGCCAGCAGCCCCCCGGGACAGGGCGATGAAAAACTGTTTTTT.

A remark on this clone: One end of the junction varies from germline; a read error may be responsible. The genes are TRBV2 and TRBJ1-4; D is possibly TRBD1 (6 bases). This CDR3 has 15 residues. Germline V lookup: CDR1 SNHLY, CDR2 FYNNEI. The CDR3 bases are TGTGCCAGCAGTGACAGGGGAACAACTAATGAAAAACTGCTTTTT. This codes for CASSDRGTTNEKLLF. Full variable domain (rest looked up from reference TRBV2 and TRBJ1-4): EPEVTQTPSHQVTQMGQEVILRCVPISNHLYFYWYRQILGQKVEFLVSFYNNEISEKSEIFDDQFSVERPDGSNFTLKIRSTKLEDSAMYFCASSDRGTTNEKLLFGSGTQLSVL.

The rearrangement joins TRBV28 to TRBJ2-2; D possibly corresponds to TRBD2 (6 bases). The CDR3 totals 14 residues. Germline V gene lookup returns CDR1 MDHEN and CDR2 SYDVKM. V lost 6 bases and J 6 bases, leaving 14 bases between the germline ends. The CDR3 spells CASRPGGKSGELFF. CDR3 coding DNA: TGTGCCAGCAGACCAGGAGGGAAATCCGGGGAGCTGTTTTTT.